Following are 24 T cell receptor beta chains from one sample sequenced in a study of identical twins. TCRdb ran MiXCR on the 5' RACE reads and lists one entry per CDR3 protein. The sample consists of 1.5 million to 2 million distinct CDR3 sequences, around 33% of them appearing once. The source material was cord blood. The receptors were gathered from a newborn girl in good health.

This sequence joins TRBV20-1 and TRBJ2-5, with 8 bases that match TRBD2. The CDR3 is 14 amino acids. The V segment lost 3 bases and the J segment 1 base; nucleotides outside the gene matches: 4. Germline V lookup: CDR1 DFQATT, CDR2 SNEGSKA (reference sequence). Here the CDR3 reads CSASWTSPQETQYF. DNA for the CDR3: TGCAGTGCTAGCTGGACTAGCCCCCAAGAGACCCAGTACTTC.

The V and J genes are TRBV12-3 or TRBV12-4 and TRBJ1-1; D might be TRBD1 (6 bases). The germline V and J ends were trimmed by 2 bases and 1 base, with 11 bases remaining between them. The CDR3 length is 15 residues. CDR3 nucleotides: TGTGCCAGCAGTTTAAGGTGGGGGGCGAACACTGAAGCTTTCTTT. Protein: CASSLRWGANTEAFF.

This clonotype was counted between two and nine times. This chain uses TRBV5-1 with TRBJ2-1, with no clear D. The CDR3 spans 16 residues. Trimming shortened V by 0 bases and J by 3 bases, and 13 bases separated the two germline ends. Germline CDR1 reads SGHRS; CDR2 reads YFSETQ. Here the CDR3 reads CASSLASTNYYNEQFF. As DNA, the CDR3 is TGCGCCAGCAGCTTGGCGTCGACCAACTACTACAATGAGCAGTTCTTC. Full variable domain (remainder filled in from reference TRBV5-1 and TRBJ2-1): KAGVTQTPRYLIKTRGQQVTLSCSPISGHRSVSWYQQTPGQGLQFLFEYFSETQRNKGNFPGRFSGRQFSNSRSEMNVSTLELGDSALYLCASSLASTNYYNEQFFGPGTRLTVL.

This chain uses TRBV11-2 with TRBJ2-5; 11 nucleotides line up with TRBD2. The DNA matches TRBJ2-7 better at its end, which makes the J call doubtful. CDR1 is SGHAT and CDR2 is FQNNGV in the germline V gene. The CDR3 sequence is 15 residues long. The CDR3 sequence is CASRQRTSGLDEQYF. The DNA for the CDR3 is TGTGCCAGCAGACAGAGGACTAGCGGGTTGGACGAGCAGTACTTC.

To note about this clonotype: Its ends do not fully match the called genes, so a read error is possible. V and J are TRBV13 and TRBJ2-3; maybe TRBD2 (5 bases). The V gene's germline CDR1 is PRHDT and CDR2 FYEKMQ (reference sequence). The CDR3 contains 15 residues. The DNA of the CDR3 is TGTGCCGGCAGCTTAAGCGGCAAGTACACAGATACGCAGTATTTT. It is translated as CAGSLSGKYTDTQYF.

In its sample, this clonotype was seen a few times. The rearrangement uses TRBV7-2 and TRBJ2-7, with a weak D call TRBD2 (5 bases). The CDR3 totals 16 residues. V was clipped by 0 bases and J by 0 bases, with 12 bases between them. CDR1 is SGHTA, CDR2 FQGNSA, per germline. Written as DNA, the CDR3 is TGTGCCAGCAGCTTAGCGCGGCTAGCAAACTCCTACGAGCAGTACTTC. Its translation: CASSLARLANSYEQYF.

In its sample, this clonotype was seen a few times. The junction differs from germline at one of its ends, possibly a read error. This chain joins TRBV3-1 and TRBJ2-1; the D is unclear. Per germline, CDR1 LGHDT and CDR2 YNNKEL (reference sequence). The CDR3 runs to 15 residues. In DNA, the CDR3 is TGTGCCAGCAGCTCAGGTTATAAATCCTGCAATGAGCAGTTCTTC. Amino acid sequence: CASSSGYKSCNEQFF.

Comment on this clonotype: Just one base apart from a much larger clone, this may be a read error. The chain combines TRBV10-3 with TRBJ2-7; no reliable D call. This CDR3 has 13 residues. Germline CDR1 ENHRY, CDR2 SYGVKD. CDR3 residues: CAISESYSYEHYF. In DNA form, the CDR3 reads TGTGCCATCAGTGAGTCCTACTCCTACGAGCACTACTTC.

The DNA for the CDR3 is TGTGCCAGCAGCTACGCGCACAATGAGCAGTACTTC. Translated: CASSYAHNEQYF. The chain joins TRBV5-8 to TRBJ2-7; D gene unclear. Trimming removed 3 bases at V and 7 bases at J, with 11 bases between. Germline lookup yields CDR1 SGHTS and CDR2 YDEGEE. This CDR3 comprises 12 residues.

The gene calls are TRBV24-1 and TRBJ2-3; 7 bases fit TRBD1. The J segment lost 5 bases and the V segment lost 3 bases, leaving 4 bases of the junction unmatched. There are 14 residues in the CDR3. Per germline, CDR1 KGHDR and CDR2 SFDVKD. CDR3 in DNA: TGTGCCACCAGTGATACCCAGGGGGTAGATACGCAGTATTTT. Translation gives CATSDTQGVDTQYF.

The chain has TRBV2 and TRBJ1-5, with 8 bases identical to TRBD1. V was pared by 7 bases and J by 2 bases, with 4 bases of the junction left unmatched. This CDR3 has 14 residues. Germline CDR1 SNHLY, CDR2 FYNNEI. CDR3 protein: CASKDREGNQPQHF. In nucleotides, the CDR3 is TGTGCCAGCAAGGACAGGGAGGGCAATCAGCCCCAGCATTTT.

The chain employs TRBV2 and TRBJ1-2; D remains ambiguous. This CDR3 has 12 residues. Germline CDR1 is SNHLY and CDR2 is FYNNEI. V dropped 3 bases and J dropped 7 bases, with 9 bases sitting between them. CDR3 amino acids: CASSDITAGYTF. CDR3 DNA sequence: TGTGCCAGCAGTGATATAACGGCTGGCTACACCTTC.

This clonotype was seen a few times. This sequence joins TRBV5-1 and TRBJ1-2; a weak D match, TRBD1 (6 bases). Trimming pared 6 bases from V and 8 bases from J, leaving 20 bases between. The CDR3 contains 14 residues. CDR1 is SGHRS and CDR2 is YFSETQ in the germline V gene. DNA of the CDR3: TGCGCCAGCAAACGATTCTCAGGGGTCGGGGGCTACACCTTC. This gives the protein CASKRFSGVGGYTF.

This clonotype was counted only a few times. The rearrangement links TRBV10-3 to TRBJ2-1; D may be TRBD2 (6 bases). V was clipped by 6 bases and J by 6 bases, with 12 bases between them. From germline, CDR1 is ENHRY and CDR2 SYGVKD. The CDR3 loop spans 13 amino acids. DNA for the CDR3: TGTGCCATCAGCCGGGACTTTTCCAATGAGCAGTTCTTC. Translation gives CAISRDFSNEQFF.

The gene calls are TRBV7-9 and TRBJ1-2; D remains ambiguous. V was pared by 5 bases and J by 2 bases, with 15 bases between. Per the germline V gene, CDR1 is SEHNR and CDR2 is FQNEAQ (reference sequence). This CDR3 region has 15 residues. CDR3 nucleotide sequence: TGTGCCAGCAGCCTAGGGTTCGTACCCAACTATGGCTACACCTTC. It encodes CASSLGFVPNYGYTF.

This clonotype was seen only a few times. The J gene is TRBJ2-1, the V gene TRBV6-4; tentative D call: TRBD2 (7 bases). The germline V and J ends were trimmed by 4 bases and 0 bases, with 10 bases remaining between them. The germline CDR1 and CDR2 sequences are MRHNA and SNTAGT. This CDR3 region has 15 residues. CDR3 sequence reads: CASSAGGASYNEQFF. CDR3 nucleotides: TGTGCCAGCAGTGCTGGGGGGGCCTCCTACAATGAGCAGTTCTTC.

The DNA of the CDR3 is TGCGCCAGCAGCTGGGGGACGGGTGTCTATGGCTACACCTTC. Protein sequence: CASSWGTGVYGYTF. V and J are TRBV5-1 and TRBJ1-2; the D gene is possibly TRBD1 (5 bases). This CDR3 contains 14 residues. Germline loops: CDR1 SGHRS, CDR2 YFSETQ. The V and J ends lost 3 bases and 4 bases respectively, with 13 bases between them.

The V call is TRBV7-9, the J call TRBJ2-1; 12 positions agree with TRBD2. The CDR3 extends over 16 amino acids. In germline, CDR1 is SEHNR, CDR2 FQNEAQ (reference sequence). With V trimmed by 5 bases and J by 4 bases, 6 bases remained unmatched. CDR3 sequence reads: CASSPASGGAYNEQFF. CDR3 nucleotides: TGTGCCAGCAGCCCCGCTAGCGGGGGGGCATACAATGAGCAGTTCTTC. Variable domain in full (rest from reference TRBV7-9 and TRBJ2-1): DTGVSQNPRHKITKRGQNVTFRCDPISEHNRLYWYRQTLGQGPEFLTYFQNEAQLEKSRLLSDRFSAERPKGSFSTLEIQRTEQGDSAMYLCASSPASGGAYNEQFFGPGTRLTVL.

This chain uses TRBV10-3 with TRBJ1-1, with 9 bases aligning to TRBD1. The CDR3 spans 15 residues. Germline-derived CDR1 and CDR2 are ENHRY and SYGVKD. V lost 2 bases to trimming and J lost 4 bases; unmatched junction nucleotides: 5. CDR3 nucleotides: TGTGCCATCAGTGAGCTGGACAGGGGATCCACTGAAGCTTTCTTT. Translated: CAISELDRGSTEAFF.

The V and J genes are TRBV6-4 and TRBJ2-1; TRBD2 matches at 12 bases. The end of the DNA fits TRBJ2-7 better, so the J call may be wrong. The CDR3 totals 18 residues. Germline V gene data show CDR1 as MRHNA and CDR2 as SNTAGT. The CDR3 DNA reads TGTGCCAGCAGTCCCAGGGGACTAGCGGGCGCCTCCTACAATGAGCAGTACTTC. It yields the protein CASSPRGLAGASYNEQYF.

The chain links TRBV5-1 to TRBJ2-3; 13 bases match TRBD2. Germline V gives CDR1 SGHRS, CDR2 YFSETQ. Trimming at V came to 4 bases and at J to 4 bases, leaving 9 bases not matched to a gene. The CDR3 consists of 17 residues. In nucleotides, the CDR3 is TGCGCCAGCAGCGGACTAGCGGGAGTTTCGGGTCCAGATACGCAGTATTTT. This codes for CASSGLAGVSGPDTQYF.

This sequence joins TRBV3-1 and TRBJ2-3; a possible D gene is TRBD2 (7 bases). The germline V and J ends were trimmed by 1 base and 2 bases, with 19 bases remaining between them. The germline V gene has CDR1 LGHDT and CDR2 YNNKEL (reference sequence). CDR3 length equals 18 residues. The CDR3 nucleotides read TGTGCCAGCAGCCAAGTCTTGCGGGGGCCAAAATCCACAGATACGCAGTATTTT. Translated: CASSQVLRGPKSTDTQYF.

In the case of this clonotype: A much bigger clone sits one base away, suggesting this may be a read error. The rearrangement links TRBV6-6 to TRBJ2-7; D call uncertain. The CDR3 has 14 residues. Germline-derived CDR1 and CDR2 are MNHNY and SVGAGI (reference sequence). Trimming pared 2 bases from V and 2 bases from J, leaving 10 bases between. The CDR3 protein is CASSYRLTAYEQYF. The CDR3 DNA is TGTGCCAGCAGTTACCGGCTAACGGCCTACGAGCAGTACTTC.

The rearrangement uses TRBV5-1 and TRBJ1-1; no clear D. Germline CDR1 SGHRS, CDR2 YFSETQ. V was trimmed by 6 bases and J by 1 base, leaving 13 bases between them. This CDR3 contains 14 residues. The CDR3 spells CASTDLVGNTEAFF. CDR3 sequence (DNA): TGCGCCAGCACCGACTTAGTAGGGAACACTGAAGCTTTCTTT.